Listed here is a single T cell receptor beta chain. This sample stems from a study of blood T cell repertoires in COVID-19. CDR1 and CDR2 (germline): MDHEN, SYDVKM. Deletions cut 3 bases from V and 8 bases from J, with 20 bases between. The CDR3 is 15 residues long. Per the study methods: Researchers report that nucleated cell counts were estimated from reference gene primer amplification. The repertoire was sequenced with immunoSEQ multiplex PCR; TCRdb's copy has only in-frame clones and lacks some. That table is the source of V, J and clone size, and D and trimming were worked out from the DNA. The sample has over 200,000 clones, over 75% seen once; the top ten hold 1.9%.

The material sequenced was peripheral blood. The TCR was taken from a man aged 35 to 55 with active or convalescent COVID-19. The chain employs TRBV28 and TRBJ2-7, with D perhaps TRBD1 (6 bases). This CDR3 is CASSLGTGSRKKQYF. The CDR3 DNA reads TGTGCCAGCAGTTTGGGAACAGGGAGTCGGAAAAAGCAGTACTTC.